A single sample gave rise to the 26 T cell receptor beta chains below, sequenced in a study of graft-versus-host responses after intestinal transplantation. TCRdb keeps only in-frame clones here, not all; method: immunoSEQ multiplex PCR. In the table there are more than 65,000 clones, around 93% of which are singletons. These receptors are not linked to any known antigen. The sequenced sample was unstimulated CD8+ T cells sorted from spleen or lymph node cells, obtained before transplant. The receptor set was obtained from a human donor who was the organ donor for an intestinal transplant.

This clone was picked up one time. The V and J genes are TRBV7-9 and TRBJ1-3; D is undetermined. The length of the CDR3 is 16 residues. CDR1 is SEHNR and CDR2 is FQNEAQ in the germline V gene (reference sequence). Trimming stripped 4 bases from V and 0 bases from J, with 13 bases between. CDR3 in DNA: TGTGCCAGCAGCTCGCTTTGGGGAGGCTCTGGAAACACCATATATTTT. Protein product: CASSSLWGGSGNTIYF.

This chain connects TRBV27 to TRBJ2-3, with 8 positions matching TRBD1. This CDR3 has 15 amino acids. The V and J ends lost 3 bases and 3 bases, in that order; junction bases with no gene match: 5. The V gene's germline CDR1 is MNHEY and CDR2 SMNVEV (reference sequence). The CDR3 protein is CASSFPGGGTDTQYF. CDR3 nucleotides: TGTGCCAGCAGTTTTCCAGGGGGCGGAACAGATACGCAGTATTTT.

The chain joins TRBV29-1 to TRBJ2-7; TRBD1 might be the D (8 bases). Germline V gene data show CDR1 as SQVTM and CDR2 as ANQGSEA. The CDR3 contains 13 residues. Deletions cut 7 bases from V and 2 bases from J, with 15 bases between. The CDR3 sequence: CSAGQGLTYEQYF. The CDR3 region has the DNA TGCAGCGCTGGACAGGGACTAACCTACGAGCAGTACTTC.

CDR3 bases: TGTGCCAGCAGAGGGGCCATCGACGAGCAGTACTTC. This encodes CASRGAIDEQYF. The genes are TRBV27 and TRBJ2-7, with D tentatively TRBD1 (5 bases). V was clipped by 6 bases and J by 5 bases, with 11 bases between them. In germline, CDR1 is MNHEY, CDR2 SMNVEV (reference sequence). The CDR3 length is 12 residues.

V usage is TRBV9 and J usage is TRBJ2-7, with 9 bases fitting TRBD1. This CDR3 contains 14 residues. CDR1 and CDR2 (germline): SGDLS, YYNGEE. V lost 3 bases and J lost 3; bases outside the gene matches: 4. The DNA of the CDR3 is TGTGCCAGCAGCGCCCGGGACAGGGTCTACGAGCAGTACTTC. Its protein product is CASSARDRVYEQYF.

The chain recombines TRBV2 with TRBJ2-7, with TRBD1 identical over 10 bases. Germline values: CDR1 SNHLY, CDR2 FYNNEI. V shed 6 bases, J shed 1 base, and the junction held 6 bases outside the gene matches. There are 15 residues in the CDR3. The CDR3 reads CASRTGGLLSYEQYF. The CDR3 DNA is TGTGCCAGCAGGACAGGGGGCCTCCTTTCCTACGAGCAGTACTTC.

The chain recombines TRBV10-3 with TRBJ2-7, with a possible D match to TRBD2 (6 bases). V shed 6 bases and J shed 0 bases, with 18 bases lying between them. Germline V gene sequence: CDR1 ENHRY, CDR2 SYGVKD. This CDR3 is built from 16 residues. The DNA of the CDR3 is TGTGCCATCAGCCGATTCCGGGCGGGGCCCTCCTACGAGCAGTACTTC. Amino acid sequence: CAISRFRAGPSYEQYF.

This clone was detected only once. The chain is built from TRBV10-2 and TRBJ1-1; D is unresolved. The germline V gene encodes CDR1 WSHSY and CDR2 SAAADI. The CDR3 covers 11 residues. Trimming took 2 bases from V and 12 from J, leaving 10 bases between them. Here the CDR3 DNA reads TGCGCCAGCAGTGAGCCAGGCCTTTCTTTCTTT. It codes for CASSEPGLSFF.

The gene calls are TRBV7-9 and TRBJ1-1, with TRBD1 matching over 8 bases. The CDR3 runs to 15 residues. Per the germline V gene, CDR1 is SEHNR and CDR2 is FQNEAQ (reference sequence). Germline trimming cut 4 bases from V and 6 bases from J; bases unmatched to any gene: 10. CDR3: CASSSTQDRGAEAFF. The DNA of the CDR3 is TGTGCCAGCAGCTCAACCCAAGACAGGGGCGCTGAAGCTTTCTTT.

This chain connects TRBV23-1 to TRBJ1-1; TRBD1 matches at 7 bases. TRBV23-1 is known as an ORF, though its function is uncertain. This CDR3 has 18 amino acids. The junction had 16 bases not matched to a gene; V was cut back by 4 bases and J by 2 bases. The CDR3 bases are TGCGCCAGCAGTCTGAAGGGGGCGCGCTCAAGGGACAACACTGAAGCTTTCTTT. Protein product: CASSLKGARSRDNTEAFF.

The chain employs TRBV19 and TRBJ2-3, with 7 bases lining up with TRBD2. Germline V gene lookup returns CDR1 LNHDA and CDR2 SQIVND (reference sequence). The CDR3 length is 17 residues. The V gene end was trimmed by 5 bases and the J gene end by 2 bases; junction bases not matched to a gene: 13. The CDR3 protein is CASSVAVASGLTDTQYF. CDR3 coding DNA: TGTGCCAGTAGTGTTGCCGTGGCTAGCGGTCTCACAGATACGCAGTATTTT.

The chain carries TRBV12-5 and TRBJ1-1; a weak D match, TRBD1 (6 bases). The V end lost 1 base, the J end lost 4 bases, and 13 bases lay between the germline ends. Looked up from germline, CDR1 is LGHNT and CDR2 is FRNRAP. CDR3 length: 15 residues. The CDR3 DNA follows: TGTGCTAGTGGTTTGGCCCCCGGGGGGCGCACTGAAGCTTTCTTT. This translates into CASGLAPGGRTEAFF.

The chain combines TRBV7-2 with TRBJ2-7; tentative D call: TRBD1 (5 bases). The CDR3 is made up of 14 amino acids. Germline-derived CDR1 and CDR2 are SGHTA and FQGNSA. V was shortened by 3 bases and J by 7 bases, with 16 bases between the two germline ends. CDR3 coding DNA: TGTGCCAGCAGCTTGCCAGGGCCGGGCGTGGAGCAGTACTTC. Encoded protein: CASSLPGPGVEQYF.

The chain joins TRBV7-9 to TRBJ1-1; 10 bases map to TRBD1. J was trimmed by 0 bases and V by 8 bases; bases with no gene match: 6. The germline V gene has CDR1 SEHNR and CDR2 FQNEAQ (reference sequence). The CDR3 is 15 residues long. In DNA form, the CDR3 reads TGTGCCAGCGGGTTGGACAGGGGGGTGAACACTGAAGCTTTCTTT. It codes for CASGLDRGVNTEAFF.

The CDR3 reads CASSLTGEGQPQHF. The CDR3 bases are TGTGCCAGCAGTCTGACAGGGGAGGGTCAGCCCCAGCATTTT. The rearrangement joins TRBV6-5 to TRBJ1-5, with 8 bases matching TRBD1. Germline V gives CDR1 MNHEY, CDR2 SVGAGI. V trimming: 5 bases; J trimming: 6 bases; junction bases outside the gene matches: 6. The CDR3 covers 14 residues.

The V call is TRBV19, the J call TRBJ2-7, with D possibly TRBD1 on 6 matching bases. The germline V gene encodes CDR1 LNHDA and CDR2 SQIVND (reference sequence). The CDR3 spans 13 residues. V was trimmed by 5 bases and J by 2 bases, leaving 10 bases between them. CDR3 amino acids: CASSPGHTYEQYF. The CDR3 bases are TGTGCCAGTAGTCCGGGACATACCTACGAGCAGTACTTC.

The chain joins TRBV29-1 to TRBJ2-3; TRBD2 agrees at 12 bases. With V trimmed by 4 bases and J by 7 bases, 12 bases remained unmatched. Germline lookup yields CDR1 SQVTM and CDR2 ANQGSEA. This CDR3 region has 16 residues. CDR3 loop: CSVVTSGGLGVNTQYF. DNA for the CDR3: TGCAGCGTTGTGACTAGCGGGGGCTTAGGGGTTAATACGCAGTATTTT.

The chain's CDR3 is CASSVSTGRIDNEQFF. CDR3 nucleotide sequence: TGTGCCAGCAGCGTCTCTACAGGGAGAATCGACAATGAGCAGTTCTTC. This chain uses TRBV9 with TRBJ2-1, with D possibly TRBD1 on 6 matching bases. Germline V gene lookup returns CDR1 SGDLS and CDR2 YYNGEE. The CDR3 covers 16 residues. V was shortened by 2 bases and J by 5 bases, with 17 bases between the two germline ends.

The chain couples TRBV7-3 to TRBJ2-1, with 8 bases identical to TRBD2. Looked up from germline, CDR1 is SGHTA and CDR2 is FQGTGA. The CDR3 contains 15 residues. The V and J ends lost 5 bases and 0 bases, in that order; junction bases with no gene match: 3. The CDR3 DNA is TGTGCCAGCAGCCCCCTAGCGGGCTCCTACAATGAGCAGTTCTTC. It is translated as CASSPLAGSYNEQFF.

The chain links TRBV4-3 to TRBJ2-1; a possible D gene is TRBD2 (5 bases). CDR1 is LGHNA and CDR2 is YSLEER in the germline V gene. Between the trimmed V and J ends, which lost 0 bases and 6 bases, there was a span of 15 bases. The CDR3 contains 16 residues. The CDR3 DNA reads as TGCGCCAGCAGCCAAGAACGGGATTTCTTCGTCAATGAGCAGTTCTTC. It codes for CASSQERDFFVNEQFF.

The CDR3 here is CASRPGFNQPQHF. The CDR3 region has the DNA TGTGCCAGCAGACCAGGGTTCAATCAGCCCCAGCATTTT. The chain carries TRBV27 and TRBJ1-5, with D tentatively TRBD1 (5 bases). Germline V gene data show CDR1 as MNHEY and CDR2 as SMNVEV (reference sequence). Trimming stripped 6 bases from V and 3 bases from J, with 9 bases between. This CDR3 contains 13 residues.

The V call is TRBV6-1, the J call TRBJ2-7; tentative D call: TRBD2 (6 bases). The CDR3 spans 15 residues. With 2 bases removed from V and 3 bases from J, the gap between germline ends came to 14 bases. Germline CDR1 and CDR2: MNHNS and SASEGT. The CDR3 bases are TGTGCCAGCAGTGAAATTTCTGTGGGGGGCTACGAGCAGTACTTC. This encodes CASSEISVGGYEQYF.

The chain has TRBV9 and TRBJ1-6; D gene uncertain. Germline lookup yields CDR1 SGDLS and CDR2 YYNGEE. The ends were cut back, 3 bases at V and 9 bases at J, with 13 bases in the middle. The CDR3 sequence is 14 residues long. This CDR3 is CASSAKKGSSPLHF. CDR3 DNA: TGTGCCAGCAGCGCAAAGAAAGGGAGTTCACCCCTCCACTTT.

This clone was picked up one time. CDR3 coding DNA: TGTGCCAGCAGCGCCGGACTAGCTTACAATGAGCAGTTCTTC. Its protein product is CASSAGLAYNEQFF. The V call is TRBV9, the J call TRBJ2-1; 8 nucleotides line up with TRBD2. Germline loops: CDR1 SGDLS, CDR2 YYNGEE. CDR3 length equals 14 residues. J was trimmed by 4 bases and V by 3 bases; bases with no gene match: 3.

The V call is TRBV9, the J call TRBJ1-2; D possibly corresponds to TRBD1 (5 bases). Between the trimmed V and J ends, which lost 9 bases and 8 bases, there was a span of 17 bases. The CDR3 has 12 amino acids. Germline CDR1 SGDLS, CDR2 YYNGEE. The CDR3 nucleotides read TGTGCCACAAGCGGGGGGAGAGAGGGCTACACCTTC. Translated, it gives CATSGGREGYTF. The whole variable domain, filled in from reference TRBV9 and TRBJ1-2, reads DSGVTQTPKHLITATGQRVTLRCSPRSGDLSVYWYQQSLDQGLQFLIQYYNGEERAKGNILERFSAQQFPDLHSELNLSSLELGDSALYFCATSGGREGYTFGSGTRLTVV.

The CDR3 DNA follows: TGCGCCAGCAGCTTGGACGACGGGGGTATCGACGAGCAGTACTTC. This sequence encodes CASSLDDGGIDEQYF. This chain links TRBV5-1 with TRBJ2-7; weak D call: TRBD2 (6 bases). Between the trimmed V and J ends, which lost 0 bases and 5 bases, there was a span of 15 bases. The CDR3 is 15 residues long. The germline gives CDR1 SGHRS, CDR2 YFSETQ. Variable domain in full (rest from reference TRBV5-1 and TRBJ2-7): KAGVTQTPRYLIKTRGQQVTLSCSPISGHRSVSWYQQTPGQGLQFLFEYFSETQRNKGNFPGRFSGRQFSNSRSEMNVSTLELGDSALYLCASSLDDGGIDEQYFGPGTRLTVT.